A selection of T cell receptor beta chains follows, all from one sample in a study of CD8 T cells in ankylosing spondylitis. Each CDR3 protein gets one entry after TCRdb re-called the 5' RACE reads with MiXCR. In the table there are fewer than 650,000 distinct CDR3 sequences, 10% to 15% of which are singletons. The specimen was blood, either unsorted or a sorted T cell fraction (not recorded which). The receptor source for this set is a male donor with ankylosing spondylitis. Each CDR3 is given with its conserved first and last residue. A row's size may be missing; if present it is once, few, many or a size class.

-	TRBV7-9	TRBJ2-3	16	CASSLGSGTSTDTQYF
-	TRBV6-5	TRBJ2-1	15	CASSSRGLSYNEQFF
few	TRBV14	TRBJ2-3	12	CASSATADTQYF
few	TRBV7-2	TRBJ1-2	14	CASSFRQGAYGYTF
-	TRBV2	TRBJ2-2	15	CASSVTSGVTGELFF
few	TRBV18	TRBJ1-1	13	CASSRPGWTEAFF
many	TRBV5-1	TRBJ2-3	12	CASSKDTDTQYF
few	TRBV20-1	TRBJ2-5	14	CSATGREYQETQYF
-	TRBV28	TRBJ2-4	16	CASSLASGIAKNIQYF
-	TRBV2	TRBJ2-2	17	CASSGGLAGVDTGELFF
-	TRBV15	TRBJ2-2	13	CATSRDSAGELFF
many	TRBV6-1	TRBJ1-5	14	CASSNAGNNQPQHF
many	TRBV2	TRBJ1-6	15	CASRLNADYNSPLHF
-	TRBV6-1	TRBJ1-1	13	CASRNLGDTEAFF
-	TRBV3-1	TRBJ2-5	14	CASTGLAGEETQYF
-	TRBV7-2	TRBJ1-5	15	CASSQTAGGNQPQHF
few	TRBV12-3/TRBV12-4	TRBJ2-1	16	CASSFSLAGNYNEQFF
-	TRBV27	TRBJ2-7	15	CASSLRGRGSYEQYF
many	TRBV12-3/TRBV12-4	TRBJ1-2	17	CASSLNRDRGRNYGYTF
-	TRBV15	TRBJ2-5	13	CATSRGFRETQYF
few	TRBV7-6	TRBJ1-1	14	CASSLVPRDTEAFF
few	TRBV25-1	TRBJ2-7	14	CASSPGGEKYEQYF
few	TRBV2	TRBJ1-2	17	CASSEGLPTRVDYGYTF
few	TRBV12-3/TRBV12-4	TRBJ2-3	14	CASSIQGATDTQYF
-	TRBV9	TRBJ2-1	13	CASSVNSDNEQFF
many	TRBV5-1	TRBJ1-5	15	CASSLDLSQGQPQHF
-	TRBV9	TRBJ2-7	13	CASSVAARHEQYF
few	TRBV6-5	TRBJ2-1	14	CASSYRQGYNEQFF
many	TRBV11-2	TRBJ2-7	17	CASSAPPGTSAFDEQYF
few	TRBV5-1	TRBJ2-7	16	CASSFGLAGAYYEQYF
-	TRBV20-1	TRBJ2-7	17	CSARDLGGLAGVYEQYF
-	TRBV24-1	TRBJ2-1	16	CATSDTGTGKYNEQFF
few	TRBV11-2	TRBJ1-2	14	CASSHARGGPGYTF
-	TRBV2	TRBJ1-1	16	CASSEEGVLQNTEAFF
-	TRBV12-3/TRBV12-4	TRBJ1-2	15	CASSFDRDITGGYTF
-	TRBV10-3	TRBJ1-2	13	CAISEEVDYGYTF
many	TRBV5-1	TRBJ2-1	17	CASSWASGTPQGNEQFF
few	TRBV18	TRBJ1-6	15	CASSPPRGRDSPLHF
few	TRBV11-2	TRBJ2-3	13	CASVPGGTDTQYF
-	TRBV24-1	TRBJ2-2	13	CATSDPFTGELFF
-	TRBV3-1	TRBJ2-7	18	CASSQARGTSGTFYEQYF
-	TRBV5-1	TRBJ2-1	16	CASTYELAGRRNEQFF
few	TRBV27	TRBJ1-3	14	CASGVGSAGNTIYF
many	TRBV9	TRBJ2-2	13	CASSPPTWGELFF
-	TRBV20-1	TRBJ2-3	14	CSASLPDLTDTQYF
-	TRBV24-1	TRBJ2-5	14	CATSDNWQQETQYF
-	TRBV2	TRBJ1-1	13	CASRTQGYTEAFF
-	TRBV3-1	TRBJ2-2	16	CASSQGMATNIGELFF
few	TRBV5-6	TRBJ1-1	13	CASSLEEGPEAFF
few	TRBV20-1	TRBJ2-3	16	CSARVAGGGLTDTQYF
many	TRBV4-2	TRBJ2-1	15	CASSQGGGGYNEQFF
-	TRBV14	TRBJ1-1	13	CASSLRGRVEAFF
-	TRBV18	TRBJ1-1	14	CASSPLGVDAEAFF